This T cell receptor (beta chain) originates from a study of technical replicates of blood from a few donors. In germline, CDR1 is SGHRS, CDR2 YFSETQ. Trimming took off 4 bases at V and 3 bases at J, with 17 bases between the two ends. CDR3 length: 15 residues. Sequencing used immunoSEQ multiplex PCR; TCRdb keeps in-frame clones, though not all of them. The data hold under 20,000 clones, with 80% to 90% observed a single time. This chain links TRBV5-1 with TRBJ2-7; the D gene is possibly TRBD1 (6 bases). Sequencing was performed on PBMCs. This clonotype was sampled from a human donor in good health. CDR3 residues: CASSLLPGANYEQYF. The DNA for the CDR3 is TGCGCCAGCAGCCTTCTTCCAGGGGCGAACTACGAGCAGTACTTC.